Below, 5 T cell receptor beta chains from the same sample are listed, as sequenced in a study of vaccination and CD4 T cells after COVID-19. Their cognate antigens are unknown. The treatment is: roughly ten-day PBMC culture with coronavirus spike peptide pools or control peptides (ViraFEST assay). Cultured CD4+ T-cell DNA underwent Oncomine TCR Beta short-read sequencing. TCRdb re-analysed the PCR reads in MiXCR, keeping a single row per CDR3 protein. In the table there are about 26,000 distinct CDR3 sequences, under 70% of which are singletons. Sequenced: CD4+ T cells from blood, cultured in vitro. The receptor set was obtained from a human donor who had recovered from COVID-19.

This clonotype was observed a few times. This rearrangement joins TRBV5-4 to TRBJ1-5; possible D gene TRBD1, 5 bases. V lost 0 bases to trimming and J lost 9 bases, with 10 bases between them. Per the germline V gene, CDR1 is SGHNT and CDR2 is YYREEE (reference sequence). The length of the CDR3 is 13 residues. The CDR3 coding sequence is TGTGCCAGCAGCTTGGACCAGGGTGGGCCCCAGCATTTT. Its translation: CASSLDQGGPQHF.

The CDR3 reads CASSHSTEDQPQHF. CDR3 nucleotide sequence: TGCGCCAGCAGCCACTCCACTGAGGATCAGCCCCAGCATTTT. This chain connects TRBV4-3 to TRBJ1-5; D remains unclear. Germline loops: CDR1 LGHNA, CDR2 YSLEER. This CDR3 region has 14 residues. The V gene lost 3 bases and the J gene lost 5 bases, with 11 bases spanning the gap.

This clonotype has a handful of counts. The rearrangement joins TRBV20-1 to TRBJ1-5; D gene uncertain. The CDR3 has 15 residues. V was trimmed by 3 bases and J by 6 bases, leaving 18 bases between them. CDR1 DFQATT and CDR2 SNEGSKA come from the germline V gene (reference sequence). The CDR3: CSASWATAPGQPQHF. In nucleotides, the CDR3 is TGCAGTGCTAGTTGGGCGACCGCCCCGGGTCAGCCCCAGCATTTT.

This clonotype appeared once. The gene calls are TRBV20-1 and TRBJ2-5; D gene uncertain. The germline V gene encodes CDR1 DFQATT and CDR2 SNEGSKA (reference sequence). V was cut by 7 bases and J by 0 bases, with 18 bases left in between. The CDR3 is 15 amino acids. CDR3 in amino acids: CSGRLVTAYQETQYF. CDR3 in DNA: TGCAGTGGCCGGTTGGTTACCGCGTACCAAGAGACCCAGTACTTC.

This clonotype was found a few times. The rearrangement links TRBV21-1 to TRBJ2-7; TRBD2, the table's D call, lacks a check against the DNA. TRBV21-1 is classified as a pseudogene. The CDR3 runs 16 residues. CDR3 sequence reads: CASSPRRAGLNYEQYF. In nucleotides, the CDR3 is TGTGCCAGCAGCCCCCGCCGAGCGGGCCTAAACTACGAGCAGTACTTC.